Described below is a single T cell receptor beta chain sequence and its context. Its antigen is as yet unknown. These data belong to a study of siplizumab effects on memory and regulatory T cells. General study points: The diversity of naive T cells seemed greater than that of memory cells, and their alloresponse contribution seemed major. With siplizumab, mappable alloreactive CD4+ clones averaged 68.8% Treg-derived, versus under 30% in controls. Unstimulated subsets accounted for the mapping of only a minor share of the clones that were alloreactive.

TCRdb's table, derived via immunoSEQ multiplex PCR, lists solely in-frame clones and lacks some. This sample yields about 120,000 clones, of which over 85% are seen a single time; over 0.15% belongs to the top ten. From germline, CDR1 is SGHTA and CDR2 FQGNSA. Trimming left V 5 bases short and J 8 bases short, with 18 bases between. The CDR3 is 15 residues long. Sequenced sample: non-Treg CD4+ T cells sorted from blood. This sequence originates from a human donor in good health. The chain is built from TRBV7-2 and TRBJ2-2, with D uncertain. This CDR3 is CASSGRHPLLGELFF. For the CDR3, the DNA is TGTGCCAGCAGCGGCCGACATCCCCTGCTAGGGGAGCTGTTTTTT.